The 23 T cell receptor beta chains given below trace back to one sample, sequenced in a study of T cell responses to AZD1222 COVID-19 vaccine. The assay was immunoSEQ multiplex PCR, and TCRdb's table has in-frame clones only and misses some. The sample lists roughly 150,000 clones, about four fifths occurring once. The material was peripheral blood, obtained on day 0 of AZD1222 vaccination. Receptors originate from an adult in good health.

The chain has TRBV9 and TRBJ1-5; weak D call: TRBD1 (6 bases). This CDR3 has 13 amino acids. In germline, CDR1 is SGDLS, CDR2 YYNGEE. V lost 9 bases and J lost 6, with 16 bases in between. CDR3: CATRGAPGQPQHF. The DNA of the CDR3 is TGTGCCACCCGGGGGGCGCCCGGTCAGCCCCAGCATTTT.

Turning to this clone: Other DNA sequences in this sample translate to the same CDR3. The chain combines TRBV3-1 (or the pseudogene TRBV3-2) with TRBJ1-1; 8 bases match TRBD1. This CDR3 has 14 amino acids. Germline V gene data show CDR1 as LGHDT and CDR2 as YNNKEL (reference sequence). V shed 1 base, J shed 5 bases, and the junction held 3 bases outside the gene matches. CDR3 nucleotides: TGTGCCAGCAGCCAAGCTCAGGGGGCAACTGAAGCTTTCTTT. Translated, it gives CASSQAQGATEAFF.

This sequence joins TRBV27 and TRBJ2-3; D gene uncertain. V lost 7 bases and J lost 7, with 21 bases in between. The germline CDR1 and CDR2 sequences are MNHEY and SMNVEV (reference sequence). The CDR3 extends over 15 amino acids. CDR3 DNA: TGTGCCAGCATCCCGGTGACGGTAGCACAACATACGCAGTATTTT. Protein sequence: CASIPVTVAQHTQYF.

The rearrangement links TRBV5-4 to TRBJ1-3; 7 bases align to TRBD1. Germline CDR1 is SGHNT and CDR2 is YYREEE (reference sequence). V trimming: 1 base; J trimming: 4 bases; junction bases outside the gene matches: 20. The CDR3 is made up of 20 amino acids. The CDR3 region has the DNA TGTGCCAGCAGCTTGATTATCGGGACAGCCCAATCCAAGGGAGGAAACACCATATATTTT. Translated, it gives CASSLIIGTAQSKGGNTIYF. The variable domain in full, completed from reference TRBV5-4 and TRBJ1-3, reads ETGVTQSPTHLIKTRGQQVTLRCSSQSGHNTVSWYQQALGQGPQFIFQYYREEENGRGNFPPRFSGLQFPNYSSELNVNALELDDSALYLCASSLIIGTAQSKGGNTIYFGEGSWLTVV.

V and J are TRBV28 and TRBJ1-5; D is perhaps TRBD1 (6 bases). Germline loops: CDR1 MDHEN, CDR2 SYDVKM. V shed 5 bases and J shed 3 bases, with 11 bases lying between them. The CDR3 extends over 14 amino acids. The CDR3 region has the DNA TGTGCCAGCAGTAAACAGGGATTCAATCAGCCCCAGCATTTT. Translating gives CASSKQGFNQPQHF. Together with reference TRBV28 and TRBJ1-5, the CDR3 gives the full variable domain: DVKVTQSSRYLVKRTGEKVFLECVQDMDHENMFWYRQDPGLGLRLIYFSYDVKMKEKGDIPEGYSVSREKKERFSLILESASTNQTSMYLCASSKQGFNQPQHFGDGTRLSIL.

To note about this clone: This sample includes further DNA sequences coding for the same CDR3. The chain uses TRBV29-1 and TRBJ1-5, with D perhaps matching TRBD1 (5 bases). Between the trimmed V and J ends, which lost 6 bases and 0 bases, there was a span of 6 bases. Germline CDR1 is SQVTM and CDR2 is ANQGSEA. The CDR3 runs 12 residues. Written as DNA, the CDR3 is TGCAGCGTGGGGGGTAGCAATCAGCCCCAGCATTTT. This translates into CSVGGSNQPQHF.

This rearrangement joins TRBV30 to TRBJ1-5, with a possible D match to TRBD1 (5 bases). The CDR3 sequence is 14 residues long. In germline, CDR1 is GTSNPN, CDR2 SVGIG (reference sequence). V was pared by 3 bases and J by 0 bases, with 9 bases between. In nucleotides, the CDR3 is TGTGCCTGGAGAGGGGCAAGTAGCAATCAGCCCCAGCATTTT. It codes for CAWRGASSNQPQHF.

This chain joins TRBV11-3 and TRBJ2-1; 10 bases are shared with TRBD1. V trimming: 3 bases; J trimming: 6 bases; junction bases outside the gene matches: 5. The CDR3 runs to 15 residues. CDR1 is SGHNT, CDR2 YENEEA, per germline. The CDR3, as DNA: TGTGCCAGCAGCTTGGGACAGGGGCTTACCAATGAGCAGTTCTTC. Amino acid sequence: CASSLGQGLTNEQFF.

The V and J genes are TRBV28 and TRBJ2-7; D is unclear. V lost 5 bases and J lost 5, with 10 bases in between. This CDR3 region has 12 residues. Germline values: CDR1 MDHEN, CDR2 SYDVKM. The CDR3 nucleotides are TGTGCCAGCAGTGTCCTCCGCGACGAGCAGTACTTC. This encodes CASSVLRDEQYF.

The chain employs TRBV2 and TRBJ1-5; a possible D gene is TRBD1 (6 bases). Trimming took off 6 bases at V and 5 bases at J, with 14 bases between the two ends. This CDR3 contains 14 residues. Germline CDR1 reads SNHLY; CDR2 reads FYNNEI. CDR3 nucleotides: TGTGCCAGCAGGCACACAGGGTCGCATCAGCCCCAGCATTTT. It is translated as CASRHTGSHQPQHF.

The CDR3 loop is CANYRTGRNEKLFF. DNA for the CDR3: TGTGCCAACTATCGGACAGGCCGTAATGAAAAACTGTTTTTT. V gene TRBV2 combines with J gene TRBJ1-4; 7 bases map to TRBD1. V was clipped by 10 bases and J by 4 bases; unmatched bases: 9. Germline loops: CDR1 SNHLY, CDR2 FYNNEI. CDR3 size: 14 residues. Full variable domain (rest looked up from reference TRBV2 and TRBJ1-4): EPEVTQTPSHQVTQMGQEVILRCVPISNHLYFYWYRQILGQKVEFLVSFYNNEISEKSEIFDDQFSVERPDGSNFTLKIRSTKLEDSAMYFCANYRTGRNEKLFFGSGTQLSVL.

This chain connects TRBV9 to TRBJ2-2, with 7 bases fitting TRBD1. The V gene end was trimmed by 0 bases and the J gene end by 5 bases; junction bases not matched to a gene: 7. This CDR3 region has 16 residues. In germline, CDR1 is SGDLS, CDR2 YYNGEE. The CDR3: CASSVDRGRGTGELFF. DNA of the CDR3: TGTGCCAGCAGCGTAGATAGGGGGCGAGGGACCGGGGAGCTGTTTTTT.

The J gene is TRBJ2-5, the V gene TRBV6-5, with 12 nucleotides matching TRBD1. The junction had 6 bases not matched to a gene; V was cut back by 0 bases and J by 7 bases. Germline V gene sequence: CDR1 MNHEY, CDR2 SVGAGI. The CDR3 is made up of 16 amino acids. The CDR3 DNA reads as TGTGCCAGCAGTTACTCCGGGACAGGGGGCGCGAGGACCCAGTACTTC. This sequence encodes CASSYSGTGGARTQYF.

This clone is a singleton in its sample. V usage is TRBV3-1 (or the pseudogene TRBV3-2) and J usage is TRBJ2-7; D remains unclear. Trimming took off 1 base at V and 1 base at J, with 11 bases between the two ends. The length of the CDR3 is 15 residues. The germline V gene has CDR1 LGHDT and CDR2 YNNKEL (reference sequence). The CDR3 nucleotides read TGTGCCAGCAGCCAAGTATGGGGAAAATCCTACGAGCAGTACTTC. It specifies CASSQVWGKSYEQYF.

This sequence joins TRBV6-2 or TRBV6-3 and TRBJ1-2; 10 bases agree with TRBD1. Germline assignment: CDR1 MNHEY and CDR2 SVGEGT. The CDR3 length is 16 residues. V lost 6 bases, J lost 2 bases, and 9 bases stayed unmatched. The CDR3 region is CASSGQGVVLNYGYTF. The CDR3 coding sequence is TGTGCCAGCAGCGGACAGGGGGTCGTATTAAACTATGGCTACACCTTC.

This clone was counted only a few times. Other DNA sequences from this sample encode an identical CDR3 as well. V usage is TRBV28 and J usage is TRBJ2-7, with D maybe TRBD1 (6 bases). The CDR3 has 13 residues. Between the trimmed V and J ends, which lost 6 bases and 0 bases, there was a span of 9 bases. Germline values: CDR1 MDHEN, CDR2 SYDVKM. CDR3 nucleotide sequence: TGTGCCAGCAGCACAGGGAGCTCCTACGAGCAGTACTTC. The encoded protein is CASSTGSSYEQYF.

This chain joins TRBV19 and TRBJ1-3; no reliable D call. V lost 2 bases, J lost 2 bases, and 10 bases lay in between. This CDR3 is 15 amino acids long. Germline lookup yields CDR1 LNHDA and CDR2 SQIVND (reference sequence). This chain's CDR3 is CASSISTAPGNTIYF. The CDR3 DNA is TGTGCCAGTAGTATATCTACAGCCCCTGGAAACACCATATATTTT.

The CDR3 DNA reads TGTGCCAGCAGTCCGACTAGCGGAACAATCTACGAGCAGTACTTC. It encodes CASSPTSGTIYEQYF. V gene TRBV27 combines with J gene TRBJ2-7; 9 nucleotides agree with TRBD2. Looked up from germline, CDR1 is MNHEY and CDR2 is SMNVEV (reference sequence). J lost 3 bases, V lost 5 bases, and 8 bases had no gene match. This CDR3 is 15 amino acids long.

The J gene is TRBJ2-1, the V gene TRBV5-1, with D tentatively TRBD1 or TRBD2 (5 bases each). CDR3 length: 16 amino acids. CDR1 is SGHRS and CDR2 is YFSETQ in the germline V gene. Trimming shortened V by 4 bases and J by 7 bases, and 21 bases separated the two germline ends. Here the CDR3 reads CASSVQAPGVLNEQFF. CDR3 DNA: TGCGCCAGCAGCGTACAGGCGCCCGGGGTTCTAAATGAGCAGTTCTTC.

The gene calls are TRBV4-2 and TRBJ1-6, with D maybe TRBD1 (6 bases). CDR1 and CDR2 (germline): LGHNA, YNFKEQ. The V end was cut by 0 bases, the J end by 5 bases, with 20 bases between. The CDR3 loop spans 19 amino acids. The CDR3 DNA reads as TGTGCCAGCAGCCAAGATCCGCCTTTGACAGGACGACATAATTCACCCCTCCACTTT. Its translation: CASSQDPPLTGRHNSPLHF.

CDR3 protein: CASSHPPDGETGELFF. In DNA form, the CDR3 reads TGTGCCAGCAGCCATCCCCCTGACGGGGAGACCGGGGAGCTGTTTTTT. The V call is TRBV4-2, the J call TRBJ2-2; D possibly corresponds to TRBD2 (5 bases). Germline loops: CDR1 LGHNA, CDR2 YNFKEQ. The CDR3 spans 16 residues. V was clipped by 3 bases and J by 5 bases, with 16 bases between them.

The chain uses TRBV19 and TRBJ1-3; tentatively, D is TRBD1 (5 bases). Between the trimmed V and J ends, which lost 0 bases and 2 bases, there was a span of 17 bases. Looked up from germline, CDR1 is LNHDA and CDR2 is SQIVND (reference sequence). This CDR3 contains 18 residues. CDR3 in amino acids: CASSIDRAGTNTGNTIYF. CDR3 bases: TGTGCCAGTAGTATAGATCGCGCCGGGACCAATACTGGAAACACCATATATTTT.

J is TRBJ2-7 and V is TRBV28; D may be TRBD1 or TRBD2 (6 bases each). This CDR3 is built from 13 residues. Germline V gives CDR1 MDHEN, CDR2 SYDVKM. Trimming shortened V by 3 bases and J by 4 bases, and 10 bases separated the two germline ends. The CDR3 region has the DNA TGTGCCAGCAGTTTTACAGGGAGGTACGAGCAGTACTTC. Translation gives CASSFTGRYEQYF. The full variable domain, rest sourced from reference TRBV28 and TRBJ2-7, is DVKVTQSSRYLVKRTGEKVFLECVQDMDHENMFWYRQDPGLGLRLIYFSYDVKMKEKGDIPEGYSVSREKKERFSLILESASTNQTSMYLCASSFTGRYEQYFGPGTRLTVT.